This passage covers 26 T cell receptor beta chains from one sample sequenced in a study of cytomegalovirus exposure and HLA in healthy donors (dated by TCRdb to about 2017). The library was prepared using the immunoSEQ multiplex PCR assay. For the multiplex PCR, a mixture combining 60 forward primers for TCR Vbeta segments and 13 reverse primers for TCR Jbeta segments was used. Entries here come from immuneACCESS through TCRdb and include only in-frame sequences with V and J called. Some clones fail to appear in such tables; in the studies checked, an unresolved V gene covers under half of the shortfall, and the cause of the remainder is unknown. This sample is represented by about 160,000 clones; 65% to 70% of them were singletons. Roughly 4.4% of the sample is held by the ten biggest clonotypes. Sequencing was carried out using PBMCs. Receptors were obtained from a woman under 30 in good health and CMV-seropositive.

The chain couples TRBV30 to TRBJ2-1; 11 nucleotides agree with TRBD2. J was trimmed by 7 bases and V by 0 bases; bases with no gene match: 11. The CDR3 contains 17 residues. Germline V gives CDR1 GTSNPN, CDR2 SVGIG (reference sequence). The CDR3 coding sequence is TGTGCCTGGAGTGTCACCTACAAACTAGCGGGAGTGAATGAGCAGTTCTTC. It translates to CAWSVTYKLAGVNEQFF.

The chain links TRBV30 to TRBJ1-1; D is perhaps TRBD1 (5 bases). Germline values: CDR1 GTSNPN, CDR2 SVGIG (reference sequence). This CDR3 comprises 15 residues. Trimming shortened V by 8 bases and J by 1 base, and 20 bases separated the two germline ends. The CDR3 loop is CALDCLDTANTEAFF. The DNA of the CDR3 is TGTGCCCTGGATTGCTTGGACACAGCGAACACTGAAGCTTTCTTT.

This clone was picked up a small number of times. This chain joins TRBV5-1 and TRBJ1-1, with D possibly being TRBD1 (5 bases). CDR3 length: 14 residues. Germline V gene data show CDR1 as SGHRS and CDR2 as YFSETQ. Trimming removed 4 bases at V and 0 bases at J, with 10 bases between. The chain's CDR3 is CASSVSGMNTEAFF. The CDR3 DNA reads TGCGCCAGCAGCGTCTCAGGGATGAACACTGAAGCTTTCTTT. Together with reference TRBV5-1 and TRBJ1-1, the CDR3 gives the full variable domain: KAGVTQTPRYLIKTRGQQVTLSCSPISGHRSVSWYQQTPGQGLQFLFEYFSETQRNKGNFPGRFSGRQFSNSRSEMNVSTLELGDSALYLCASSVSGMNTEAFFGQGTRLTVV.

In its sample, this clone was seen a few times. The chain has TRBV30 and TRBJ2-1; 14 bases line up with TRBD2. The CDR3 runs 15 residues. Per the germline V gene, CDR1 is GTSNPN and CDR2 is SVGIG (reference sequence). Trimming took 4 bases from V and 6 from J; bases not matched to a gene: 5. Here the CDR3 reads CAWTAGTSGSNEQFF. In DNA, the CDR3 is TGTGCCTGGACTGCCGGGACTAGCGGGAGCAATGAGCAGTTCTTC.

This sequence joins TRBV4-1 and TRBJ2-7; D may be TRBD2 (5 bases). V was shortened by 4 bases and J by 4 bases, with 23 bases between the two germline ends. The CDR3 sequence is 17 residues long. The germline CDR1 and CDR2 sequences are MGHRA and YSYEKL. CDR3 sequence (DNA): TGCGCCAGCAGCCTACATGAGAGGGTCACACTAGTATACGAGCAGTACTTC. It translates to CASSLHERVTLVYEQYF.

The chain combines TRBV27 with TRBJ1-2, with 7 bases fitting TRBD1. V was clipped by 5 bases and J by 5 bases; unmatched bases: 14. Germline CDR1 and CDR2: MNHEY and SMNVEV (reference sequence). The CDR3 is made up of 16 amino acids. This chain's CDR3 is CASSTTLQGLRYGYTF. CDR3 DNA: TGTGCCAGCAGTACAACCTTACAGGGGTTGAGGTATGGCTACACCTTC.

The chain joins TRBV11-3 to TRBJ2-7; maybe TRBD1 (5 bases). Germline CDR1 SGHNT, CDR2 YENEEA. The CDR3 is 13 residues long. V lost 0 bases to trimming and J lost 3 bases, with 6 bases between them. In DNA form, the CDR3 reads TGTGCCAGCAGCTTAGACAGGGACTACGAGCAGTACTTC. It translates to CASSLDRDYEQYF.

In DNA, the CDR3 is TGTGCCAGCAGCCCATCAGAGACCCAGTACTTC. The encoded protein is CASSPSETQYF. The chain joins TRBV7-2 to TRBJ2-5; no firm D call. Germline lookup yields CDR1 SGHTA and CDR2 FQGNSA. The CDR3 runs 11 residues. V was cut by 5 bases and J by 4 bases, with 5 bases left in between.

This clone was counted between two and nine times. This specimen includes other DNA sequences encoding the same CDR3. The chain's CDR3 is CASSEDGAGTIYF. CDR3 coding DNA: TGTGCCAGCAGTGAAGATGGAGCGGGCACCATATATTTT. The chain couples TRBV6-1 to TRBJ1-3, with D uncertain. V was clipped by 1 base and J by 9 bases, with 10 bases between them. The CDR3 is made up of 13 amino acids. CDR1 is MNHNS, CDR2 SASEGT, per germline.

This chain's CDR3 is CASSSGHGQYVEAFF. CDR3 DNA sequence: TGTGCCAGCAGTTCTGGTCACGGACAGTACGTTGAAGCTTTCTTT. The V gene is TRBV27, the J gene TRBJ1-1, with D maybe TRBD1 (6 bases). Per germline, CDR1 MNHEY and CDR2 SMNVEV (reference sequence). The CDR3 has 15 residues. Trimming cost V 4 bases and J 7 bases, with 19 bases left between them.

This clone was seen a few times. The V and J genes are TRBV25-1 and TRBJ2-3; no firm D call. CDR1 and CDR2 from the germline V gene are MGHDK and SYGVNS. This CDR3 comprises 15 residues. Trimming removed 5 bases from V and 1 base from J, with 13 bases in between. CDR3 sequence reads: CASSYGSRGTDTQYF. In nucleotides, the CDR3 is TGTGCCAGCAGTTATGGATCACGGGGCACAGATACGCAGTATTTT.

This sequence joins TRBV5-5 and TRBJ2-3; D remains ambiguous. The length of the CDR3 is 15 residues. Germline values: CDR1 SGHKS, CDR2 YYEKEE (reference sequence). V lost 0 bases to trimming and J lost 1 base, with 9 bases between them. The CDR3 nucleotides are TGTGCCAGCAGCTTGGGCGCGATAGGCACAGATACGCAGTATTTT. The encoded protein is CASSLGAIGTDTQYF.

This clone showed up just once. The CDR3, as DNA: TGTGCCTGGACAATGGACAGCAACTATGGCTACACCTTC. This translates into CAWTMDSNYGYTF. V usage is TRBV30 and J usage is TRBJ1-2; a possible D gene is TRBD1 (6 bases). From germline, CDR1 is GTSNPN and CDR2 SVGIG (reference sequence). The ends were cut back, 4 bases at V and 2 bases at J, with 11 bases in the middle. The CDR3 consists of 13 residues.

The rearrangement links TRBV6-6 to TRBJ2-1; possibly TRBD2 for D (5 bases). Germline lookup yields CDR1 MNHNY and CDR2 SVGAGI (reference sequence). This CDR3 spans 13 amino acids. Trimming took 2 bases from V and 10 from J, leaving 12 bases between them. For the CDR3, the DNA is TGTGCCAGCAGTTACCCGAAGCGGAGGGAGCAGTTCTTC. Its protein product is CASSYPKRREQFF.

This clone was detected only a few times. The chain employs TRBV19 and TRBJ1-2; 12 positions match TRBD1. This CDR3 is built from 17 residues. Unmatched junction bases numbered 9, after V lost 5 bases and J lost 2 bases. Germline CDR1 and CDR2: LNHDA and SQIVND (reference sequence). The CDR3, as DNA: TGTGCCAGTAGTGGTGTTCCGGGACAGGGGGCGAACTATGGCTACACCTTC. Protein sequence: CASSGVPGQGANYGYTF.

The rearrangement uses TRBV5-8 and TRBJ2-5, with 7 bases aligning to TRBD2. CDR3 length equals 16 residues. Germline assignment: CDR1 SGHTS and CDR2 YDEGEE. With V trimmed by 1 base and J by 8 bases, 14 bases remained unmatched. The CDR3 nucleotides are TGTGCCAGCAGCTTGTCTCGGACTGGGGAGGGAGAAACCCAGTACTTC. Its translation is CASSLSRTGEGETQYF.

This sequence joins TRBV4-3 and TRBJ1-1; TRBD1 aligns across 7 bases. The germline V gene encodes CDR1 LGHNA and CDR2 YSLEER. Trimming took 1 base from V and 2 from J; bases not matched to a gene: 1. The CDR3 totals 14 residues. In DNA form, the CDR3 reads TGCGCCAGCAGCCAAGGACAGGGAAACACTGAAGCTTTCTTT. Its protein product is CASSQGQGNTEAFF.

This clone has only a few counts. The gene calls are TRBV6-5 and TRBJ2-7; 9 nucleotides line up with TRBD1. Germline V gives CDR1 MNHEY, CDR2 SVGAGI. The CDR3 loop spans 13 amino acids. The J segment lost 5 bases and the V segment lost 2 bases, leaving 1 base of the junction unmatched. The CDR3 here is CASSYRTGDEQYF. DNA of the CDR3: TGTGCCAGCAGTTACAGGACAGGGGACGAGCAGTACTTC.

The V call is TRBV6-5, the J call TRBJ2-2; a possible D gene is TRBD2 (5 bases). Germline assignment: CDR1 MNHEY and CDR2 SVGAGI. V dropped 0 bases and J dropped 7 bases, with 15 bases sitting between them. This CDR3 contains 16 residues. CDR3: CASSYSREGRDGELFF. For the CDR3, the DNA is TGTGCCAGCAGTTACTCGAGAGAGGGAAGGGACGGGGAGCTGTTTTTT.

The chain joins TRBV30 to TRBJ1-1; D uncertain. This CDR3 comprises 12 residues. Per the germline V gene, CDR1 is GTSNPN and CDR2 is SVGIG (reference sequence). Trimming shortened V by 2 bases and J by 5 bases, and 9 bases separated the two germline ends. This chain's CDR3 is CAWSKWRTEAFF. CDR3 sequence (DNA): TGTGCCTGGAGTAAGTGGAGGACTGAAGCTTTCTTT.

CDR3 sequence reads: CASSGQGAVNTGELFF. CDR3 bases: TGTGCCAGCAGCGGACAGGGGGCCGTGAACACCGGGGAGCTGTTTTTT. The J gene is TRBJ2-2, the V gene TRBV11-2; 11 bases are shared with TRBD1. The CDR3 contains 16 residues. The germline V gene encodes CDR1 SGHAT and CDR2 FQNNGV. After removal of 5 bases from V and 1 base from J, the junction contained 3 bases not matched to a gene.

This clone was seen more than once but under ten times. CDR3: CASTLRGGRGATNEKLFF. For the CDR3, the DNA is TGTGCCAGCACCCTAAGGGGGGGGAGGGGTGCAACTAATGAAAAACTGTTTTTT. The J gene is TRBJ1-4, the V gene TRBV28, with D possibly TRBD1 on 6 matching bases. Germline V CDR1 and CDR2: MDHEN, SYDVKM. Trimming cost V 7 bases and J 0 bases, with 21 bases left between them. This CDR3 has 18 residues.

The table lists this clone with a few counts. This chain joins TRBV10-1 and TRBJ2-3; 11 bases map to TRBD2. The CDR3 is 15 residues long. CDR1 and CDR2 from the germline V gene are WNHNN and SYGVQD (reference sequence). V lost 5 bases, J lost 3 bases, and 4 bases stayed unmatched. The CDR3 spells CASSTGTSGTDTQYF. Here the CDR3 DNA reads TGCGCCAGCAGTACCGGGACTAGCGGAACAGATACGCAGTATTTT.

The rearrangement links TRBV28 to TRBJ1-1; 8 bases line up with TRBD1. The CDR3 contains 13 residues. Germline V gene lookup returns CDR1 MDHEN and CDR2 SYDVKM. V lost 7 bases, J lost 6 bases, and 7 bases stayed unmatched. The CDR3 DNA reads as TGTGCCAGCATACGACAGGGGTCTTCTGAAGCTTTCTTT. Protein: CASIRQGSSEAFF. Complete variable domain (other parts from reference TRBV28 and TRBJ1-1): DVKVTQSSRYLVKRTGEKVFLECVQDMDHENMFWYRQDPGLGLRLIYFSYDVKMKEKGDIPEGYSVSREKKERFSLILESASTNQTSMYLCASIRQGSSEAFFGQGTRLTVV.

The genes are TRBV10-3 and TRBJ2-7; D may be TRBD2 (5 bases). The CDR3 runs to 13 residues. The V gene's germline CDR1 is ENHRY and CDR2 SYGVKD. V shed 11 bases and J shed 4 bases, with 18 bases lying between them. CDR3 region: CASSPGYKYEQYF. The CDR3 DNA reads as TGTGCCTCGTCCCCGGGATACAAATACGAGCAGTACTTC.

V and J are TRBV27 and TRBJ2-1; possible D gene TRBD1, 5 bases. Trimming shortened V by 6 bases and J by 8 bases, and 17 bases separated the two germline ends. Germline V CDR1 and CDR2: MNHEY, SMNVEV (reference sequence). The CDR3 loop spans 14 amino acids. CDR3 loop: CASRRPGSRYEQFF. The CDR3 DNA is TGTGCCAGCAGGCGGCCAGGGTCGAGATATGAGCAGTTCTTC.